This TCR beta chain was sequenced in a study of shared clonotypes between healthy human individuals. General study results and limits: Clonotype sharing levels among donors were expected to vary with sequencing depth. Sequencing of the sorted subsets was shown by rarefaction to be incomplete despite large depth. Limited genetic and exposure-history diversity came from having few donors.

Assay used: immunoSEQ multiplex PCR; TCRdb lists only in-frame clones, some missing. The table shows around 2.5 million clones, with roughly 93% occurring only once. About this clone: The antigen remains unidentified.

The ends were cut back, 5 bases at V and 7 bases at J, with 14 bases in the middle. Looked up from germline, CDR1 is SEHNR and CDR2 is FQNEAQ (reference sequence). There are 14 residues in the CDR3. The TCR sequence derives from a man in his late teens or twenties in good health. Some clones in this sample may be carry-over from other donors' samples. Sequenced: naive CD4+ T cells from PBMCs. Documented subset: CD45RA+ positively selected. The chain is built from TRBV7-9 and TRBJ2-2; D could derive from TRBD1 or TRBD2 (5 bases each). The CDR3 nucleotides read TGTGCCAGCAGCCCCGGGGCTCTCGGCGGGGAGCTGTTTTTT. Amino acids: CASSPGALGGELFF. The full variable domain, rest sourced from reference TRBV7-9 and TRBJ2-2, is DTGVSQNPRHKITKRGQNVTFRCDPISEHNRLYWYRQTLGQGPEFLTYFQNEAQLEKSRLLSDRFSAERPKGSFSTLEIQRTEQGDSAMYLCASSPGALGGELFFGEGSRLTVL.